This is a list of T cell receptor beta chains from one sample in a study of T cell responses to AZD1222 COVID-19 vaccine. Using immunoSEQ multiplex PCR, the repertoire was profiled, and TCRdb retains in-frame clones only, with some absent. The sample holds roughly 100,000 clones, roughly 89% seen once. Sequencing used peripheral blood, obtained on day 0 of AZD1222 vaccination. Receptors originate from an adult in good health. The CDR3 runs from the conserved cysteine through the conserved F or W. The order of the fields is V gene, J gene, D gene, clone size, CDR3 DNA, CDR3 protein. The D gene is left open where the match is weak. Rows give clone size only sometimes, using once, few, many, or a class for an expanded clone.

v_gene: TRBV6-1
j_gene: TRBJ1-4
d_gene: TRBD1
abundance: once
CDR3nt: TGTGCCAGCAGTGATCGGGGGGCAGGGGGCAGCGCTAATGAAAAACTGTTTTTT
CDR3aa: CASSDRGAGGSANEKLFF

v_gene: TRBV24-1
j_gene: TRBJ2-1
d_gene: .
abundance: .
CDR3nt: TGTGCCACCAGTGGAAACCAGTACAATGAGCAGTTCTTC
CDR3aa: CATSGNQYNEQFF

v_gene: TRBV6-6
j_gene: TRBJ1-5
d_gene: .
abundance: .
CDR3nt: TGTGCCAGCAGTTACACCGGGAGAAGCAATCAGCCCCAGCATTTT
CDR3aa: CASSYTGRSNQPQHF

v_gene: TRBV9
j_gene: TRBJ1-3
d_gene: .
abundance: .
CDR3nt: TGTGCCAGCAGCGTAGCACAGGCGAAAAACACCATATATTTT
CDR3aa: CASSVAQAKNTIYF

v_gene: TRBV19
j_gene: TRBJ2-2
d_gene: TRBD1
abundance: .
CDR3nt: TGTGCCAGTAGTACAACAGGGGGAACCGGGGAGCTGTTTTTT
CDR3aa: CASSTTGGTGELFF

v_gene: TRBV11-3
j_gene: TRBJ1-1
d_gene: .
abundance: .
CDR3nt: TGTGCCTCTTCCCGGAGGGGGGGAACTGAAGCTTTCTTT
CDR3aa: CASSRRGGTEAFF

v_gene: TRBV10-1
j_gene: TRBJ2-7
d_gene: .
abundance: few
CDR3nt: TGCGCCAGCAGTGAGGGAGGCTCCTACGAGCAGTACTTC
CDR3aa: CASSEGGSYEQYF

v_gene: TRBV9
j_gene: TRBJ2-7
d_gene: .
abundance: .
CDR3nt: TGTGCCAGCAGCACCCTCCCGACGTTCTACGAGCAGTACTTC
CDR3aa: CASSTLPTFYEQYF

v_gene: TRBV30
j_gene: TRBJ1-5
d_gene: .
abundance: once
CDR3nt: TGTGCCTGGAGCGGTCGAGGGGTTAATCAGCCCCAGCATTTT
CDR3aa: CAWSGRGVNQPQHF

v_gene: TRBV24-1
j_gene: TRBJ2-7
d_gene: .
abundance: once
CDR3nt: TGTGCCACCAGTGATCAGTACGAGCAGTACTTC
CDR3aa: CATSDQYEQYF

v_gene: TRBV30
j_gene: TRBJ1-5
d_gene: .
abundance: .
CDR3nt: TGTGCCTGTCAAGATATGAACACTTATCAGCCCCAGCATTTT
CDR3aa: CACQDMNTYQPQHF

v_gene: TRBV11-2
j_gene: TRBJ1-1
d_gene: .
abundance: .
CDR3nt: TGTGCCAGCAGACGGAGAGGTGAAGCTTTCTTT
CDR3aa: CASRRRGEAFF

v_gene: TRBV5-4
j_gene: TRBJ1-2
d_gene: .
abundance: .
CDR3nt: TGTGCCAGCAGCTTTGGGGGGAGACAGAACTATGGCTACACCTTC
CDR3aa: CASSFGGRQNYGYTF

v_gene: TRBV7-8
j_gene: TRBJ2-5
d_gene: .
abundance: .
CDR3nt: TGTGCCAGCAGCTTACCTTCGGACAGAGATTTTTCGTACCAAGAGACCCAGTACTTC
CDR3aa: CASSLPSDRDFSYQETQYF

v_gene: TRBV11-2
j_gene: TRBJ1-5
d_gene: .
abundance: .
CDR3nt: TGTGCCAGCAGCTCGCTGGACGGTAGCAATCAGCCCCAGCATTTT
CDR3aa: CASSSLDGSNQPQHF

v_gene: TRBV7-3
j_gene: TRBJ2-2
d_gene: .
abundance: .
CDR3nt: TGTGCCAGCAGCTTCAGAGGCACCGGGGAGCTGTTTTTT
CDR3aa: CASSFRGTGELFF

v_gene: TRBV11-2
j_gene: TRBJ2-3
d_gene: .
abundance: .
CDR3nt: TGTGCCAGCAGCTGGGCAGGCACAGATACGCAGTATTTT
CDR3aa: CASSWAGTDTQYF

v_gene: TRBV11-2
j_gene: TRBJ2-5
d_gene: .
abundance: few
CDR3nt: TGTGCCAGCAGCTTAGAAACCCAGACCCAGTACTTC
CDR3aa: CASSLETQTQYF

v_gene: TRBV5-8
j_gene: TRBJ1-2
d_gene: .
abundance: few
CDR3nt: TGTGCCAGCAGTCCCGGCCTTCATGGCTACACCTTC
CDR3aa: CASSPGLHGYTF

v_gene: TRBV6-5
j_gene: TRBJ2-3
d_gene: .
abundance: .
CDR3nt: TGTGCCAGCAGTTACCGGGGGCCGACAGATACGCAGTATTTT
CDR3aa: CASSYRGPTDTQYF

v_gene: TRBV6-5
j_gene: TRBJ2-3
d_gene: .
abundance: .
CDR3nt: TGTGCCAGCAGTTTGGCTAGCGCAGATACGCAGTATTTT
CDR3aa: CASSLASADTQYF

v_gene: TRBV6-2/TRBV6-3
j_gene: TRBJ2-1
d_gene: TRBD2
abundance: .
CDR3nt: TGTGCCAGCAGTTCATTGGCGGGAGCTTACAATGAGCAGTTCTTC
CDR3aa: CASSSLAGAYNEQFF

v_gene: TRBV9
j_gene: TRBJ2-1
d_gene: .
abundance: .
CDR3nt: TGTGCCAGCAGCGCCTATGGGGGGCGATACAATGAGCAGTTCTTC
CDR3aa: CASSAYGGRYNEQFF

v_gene: TRBV11-3
j_gene: TRBJ1-1
d_gene: TRBD1
abundance: once
CDR3nt: TGTGCCAGCAGCTTCACAGGGGGCACTGAAGCTTTCTTT
CDR3aa: CASSFTGGTEAFF

v_gene: TRBV19
j_gene: TRBJ1-4
d_gene: TRBD1
abundance: .
CDR3nt: TGTGCCAGTAGAAGGGGACAGTCAACTAATGAAAAACTGTTTTTT
CDR3aa: CASRRGQSTNEKLFF

v_gene: TRBV19
j_gene: TRBJ1-4
d_gene: .
abundance: .
CDR3nt: TGTGCCACCAAGAGAGGTTCCTTTACAGGAGAAAAACTGTTTTTT
CDR3aa: CATKRGSFTGEKLFF

v_gene: TRBV28
j_gene: TRBJ2-1
d_gene: .
abundance: .
CDR3nt: TGTGCCAGCAGGCCCCCGGGACCCTACAATGAGCAGTTCTTC
CDR3aa: CASRPPGPYNEQFF